This T cell receptor (beta chain) was profiled in a study of technical replicates of blood from a few donors. Germline V gene lookup returns CDR1 SGHDN and CDR2 FVKESK. The length of the CDR3 is 14 residues. V was trimmed by 4 bases and J by 3 bases, leaving 12 bases between them. The protocol was immunoSEQ multiplex PCR, while the TCRdb copy is restricted to in-frame clones and leaves out a portion. Of around 72,000 clones listed, more than 85% were seen once; the top ten hold about 4.9%. The sequence derives from a human donor in good health. Some clones in this sample may be carry-over from other donors' samples. The rearrangement joins TRBV14 to TRBJ1-1; D remains ambiguous. Sequenced sample: PBMCs. The CDR3 here is CASSLSGWDTEAFF. The CDR3 DNA follows: TGTGCCAGCAGCCTTTCGGGTTGGGACACTGAAGCTTTCTTT. The entire variable domain, with the rest obtained from reference TRBV14 and TRBJ1-1, is as follows: EAGVTQFPSHSVIEKGQTVTLRCDPISGHDNLYWYRRVMGKEIKFLLHFVKESKQDESGMPNNRFLAERTGGTYSTLKVQPAELEDSGVYFCASSLSGWDTEAFFGQGTRLTVV.